This T cell receptor beta chain was sequenced during a study of cytomegalovirus exposure and HLA in healthy donors. The study's findings and limits: Indistinguishable V segments, including TRBV6-2 and TRBV6-3, were excluded. The study carried out a later analysis of TCR beta sequences. It associated under 20,000 of them with specific HLA alleles at a false discovery rate of 0.05.

V was clipped by 5 bases and J by 6 bases, with 11 bases between them. Germline CDR1 reads MDHEN; CDR2 reads SYDVKM. The CDR3 runs 12 residues. Notes on this clone: The antigen is undetermined.

The PCR contained 60 Vbeta and 13 Jbeta primers. The protocol was immunoSEQ multiplex PCR, while the TCRdb copy is restricted to in-frame clones and leaves out a portion. The data contain 100,000 to 150,000 clones, 80% of them singletons. The sample comprised PBMCs. This chain uses TRBV28 with TRBJ2-7; weak D call: TRBD1 (6 bases). This TCR came from a man younger than 45 in good health and CMV-seropositive. The CDR3 bases are TGTGCCAGCAGTCCTGACAGGCGCGAGCAGTACTTC. Translating gives CASSPDRREQYF.